This T cell receptor (beta chain) was documented in a study of identical twins. CDR1 is LNHNV, CDR2 YYDKDF, per germline (reference sequence). The CDR3 is 16 residues long. Healthy Caucasian individuals made up all the donors. Of note for this clonotype: Its antigen is as yet unknown.

The cDNA had a unique molecular identifier and a template-switch universal primer site. TCRdb fed the 5' RACE reads into MiXCR, producing one record per CDR3 protein. The sample has 1.5 million to 2 million distinct CDR3 sequences, less than 40% seen once; the top ten hold about 0.27%. Study observations and caveats: Within monozygotic twins, out-of-frame TCR alpha sharing was underestimated by the models. Conclusions relied on cross-sectional statistical analysis, not following the same donors.

The chain uses TRBV15 and TRBJ2-5; D is tentatively TRBD1 or TRBD2 (6 bases each). The DNA end is a closer match to TRBJ2-7, so the J assignment may be wrong. The receptor comes from a newborn girl in good health. The sequencing input was cord blood. The CDR3 here is CATSRLGNGGWGEQYF. DNA of the CDR3: TGTGCCACCAGCAGATTGGGGAACGGGGGCTGGGGCGAGCAGTACTTC.